This T cell receptor (beta chain) came from a study of response to subunit inactivated influenza vaccine. Whole-study findings and limits: Authors suggested seasonal influenza vaccinations each recruit few new T cells.

TCRdb ran MiXCR on the RT-PCR reads and lists one entry per CDR3 protein. The table includes roughly 710,000 distinct CDR3 sequences, 12% to 15% detected once. This clonotype appeared a few times. Its antigen is not identified. Germline CDR1 is SGHRS and CDR2 is YFSETQ. The V end was cut by 0 bases, the J end by 3 bases, with 9 bases between. The CDR3 has 14 amino acids. This clonotype was sampled from a man over 45 who received an inactivated influenza vaccine. This rearrangement joins TRBV5-1 to TRBJ2-5, with D possibly being TRBD1 (6 bases). Material: PBMCs from blood, obtained roughly 15 days before vaccination. The CDR3: CASSLAPGEETQYF. In nucleotides, the CDR3 is TGCGCCAGCAGCTTGGCGCCAGGGGAAGAGACCCAGTACTTC.